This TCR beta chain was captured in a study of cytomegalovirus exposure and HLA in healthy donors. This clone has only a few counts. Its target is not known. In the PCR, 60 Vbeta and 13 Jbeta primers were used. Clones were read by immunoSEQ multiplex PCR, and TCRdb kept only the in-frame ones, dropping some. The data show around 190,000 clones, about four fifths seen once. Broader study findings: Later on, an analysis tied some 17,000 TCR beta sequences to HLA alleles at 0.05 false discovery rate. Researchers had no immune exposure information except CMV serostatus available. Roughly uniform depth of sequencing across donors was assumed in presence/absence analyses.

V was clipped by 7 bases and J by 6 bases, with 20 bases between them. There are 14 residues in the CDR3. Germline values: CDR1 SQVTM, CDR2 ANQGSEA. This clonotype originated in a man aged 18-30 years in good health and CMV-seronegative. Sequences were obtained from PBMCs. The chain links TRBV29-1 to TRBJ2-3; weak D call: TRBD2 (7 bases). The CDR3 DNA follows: TGCAGCGCGGGTGGCGGGGGCCGGTGGGATACGCAGTATTTT. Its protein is CSAGGGGRWDTQYF.